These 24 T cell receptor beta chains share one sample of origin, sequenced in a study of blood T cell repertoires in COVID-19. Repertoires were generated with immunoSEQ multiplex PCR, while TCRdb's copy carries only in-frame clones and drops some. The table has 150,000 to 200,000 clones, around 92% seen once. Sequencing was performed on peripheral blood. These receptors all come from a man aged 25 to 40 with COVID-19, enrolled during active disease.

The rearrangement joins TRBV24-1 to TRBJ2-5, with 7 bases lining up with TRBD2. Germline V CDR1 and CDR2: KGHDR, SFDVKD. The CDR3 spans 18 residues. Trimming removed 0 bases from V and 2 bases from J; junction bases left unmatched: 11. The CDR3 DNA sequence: TGTGCCACCAGTGATTTGAGTCTCGATACGGGAGGACAAGAGACCCAGTACTTC. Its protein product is CATSDLSLDTGGQETQYF.

The CDR3 reads CASSLAVTEAFF. CDR3 sequence (DNA): TGTGCCAGCAGCTTAGCAGTGACTGAAGCTTTCTTT. The V and J genes are TRBV7-3 and TRBJ1-1; D remains unclear. Germline CDR1 reads SGHTA; CDR2 reads FQGTGA. The CDR3 runs to 12 residues. Trimming shortened V by 2 bases and J by 5 bases, and 6 bases separated the two germline ends. The full variable domain, its missing parts supplied by reference TRBV7-3 and TRBJ1-1, is GAGVSQTPSNKVTEKGKYVELRCDPISGHTALYWYRQSLGQGPEFLIYFQGTGAADDSGLPNDRFFAVRPEGSVSTLKIQRTERGDSAVYLCASSLAVTEAFFGQGTRLTVV.

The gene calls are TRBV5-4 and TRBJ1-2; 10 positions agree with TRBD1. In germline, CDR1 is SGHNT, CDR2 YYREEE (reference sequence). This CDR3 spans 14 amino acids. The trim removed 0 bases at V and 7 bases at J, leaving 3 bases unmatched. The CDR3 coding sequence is TGTGCCAGCAGCTTGGACAGGGACAGGGGTGGCTACACCTTC. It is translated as CASSLDRDRGGYTF.

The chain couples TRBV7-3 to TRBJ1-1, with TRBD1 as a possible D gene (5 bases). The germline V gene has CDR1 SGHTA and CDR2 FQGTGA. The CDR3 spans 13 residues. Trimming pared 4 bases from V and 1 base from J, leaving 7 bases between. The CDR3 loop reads CASSSGQNTEAFF. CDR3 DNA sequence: TGTGCCAGCAGCTCCGGACAGAACACTGAAGCTTTCTTT.

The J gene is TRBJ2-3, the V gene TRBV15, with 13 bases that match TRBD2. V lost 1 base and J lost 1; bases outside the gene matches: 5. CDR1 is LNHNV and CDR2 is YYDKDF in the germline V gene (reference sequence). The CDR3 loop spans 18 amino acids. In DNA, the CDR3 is TGTGCCACCAGCAGAGGACGGACTAGCGGGAGTGGCACAGATACGCAGTATTTT. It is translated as CATSRGRTSGSGTDTQYF.

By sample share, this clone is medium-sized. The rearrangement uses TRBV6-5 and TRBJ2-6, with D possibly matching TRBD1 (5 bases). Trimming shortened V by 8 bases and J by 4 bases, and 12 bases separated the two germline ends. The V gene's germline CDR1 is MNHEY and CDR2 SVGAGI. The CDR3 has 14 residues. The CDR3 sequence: CASGSGSGANVLTF. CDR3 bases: TGTGCCAGCGGGTCAGGGTCCGGGGCCAACGTCCTGACTTTC.

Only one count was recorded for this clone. CDR3 sequence: CASSPGGSMSGNTIYF. The CDR3 DNA follows: TGTGCCAGCAGCCCTGGAGGGTCCATGTCTGGAAACACCATATATTTT. The chain employs TRBV28 and TRBJ1-3; D uncertain. Germline lookup yields CDR1 MDHEN and CDR2 SYDVKM. The CDR3 is 16 amino acids. Trimming pared 6 bases from V and 1 base from J, leaving 16 bases between. Full variable domain (rest looked up from reference TRBV28 and TRBJ1-3): DVKVTQSSRYLVKRTGEKVFLECVQDMDHENMFWYRQDPGLGLRLIYFSYDVKMKEKGDIPEGYSVSREKKERFSLILESASTNQTSMYLCASSPGGSMSGNTIYFGEGSWLTVV.

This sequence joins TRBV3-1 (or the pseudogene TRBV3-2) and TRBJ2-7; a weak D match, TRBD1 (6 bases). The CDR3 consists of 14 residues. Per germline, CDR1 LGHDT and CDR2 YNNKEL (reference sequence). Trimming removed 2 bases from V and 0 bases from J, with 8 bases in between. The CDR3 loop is CASSQQGSSYEQYF. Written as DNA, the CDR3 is TGTGCCAGCAGCCAACAGGGGAGCTCCTACGAGCAGTACTTC.

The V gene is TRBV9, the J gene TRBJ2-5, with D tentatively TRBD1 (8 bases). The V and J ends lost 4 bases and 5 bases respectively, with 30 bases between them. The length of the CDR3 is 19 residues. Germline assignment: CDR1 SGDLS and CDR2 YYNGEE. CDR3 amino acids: CASSSPTGGAGTYPETQYF. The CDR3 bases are TGTGCCAGCAGCTCTCCCACAGGGGGGGCGGGGACCTATCCGGAGACCCAGTACTTC.

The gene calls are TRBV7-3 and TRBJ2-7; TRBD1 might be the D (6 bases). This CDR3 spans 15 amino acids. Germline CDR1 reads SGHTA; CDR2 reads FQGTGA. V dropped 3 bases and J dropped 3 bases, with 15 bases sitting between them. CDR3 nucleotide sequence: TGTGCCAGCAGCTTTTCCCCGGGACAAGGCTACGAGCAGTACTTC. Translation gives CASSFSPGQGYEQYF.

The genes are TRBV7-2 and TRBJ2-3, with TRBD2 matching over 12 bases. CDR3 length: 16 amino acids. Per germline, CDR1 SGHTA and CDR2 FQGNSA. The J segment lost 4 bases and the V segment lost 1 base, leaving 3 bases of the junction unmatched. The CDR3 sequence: CASSLETSGGSDTQYF. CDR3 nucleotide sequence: TGTGCCAGCAGCTTAGAGACTAGCGGGGGTTCAGATACGCAGTATTTT.

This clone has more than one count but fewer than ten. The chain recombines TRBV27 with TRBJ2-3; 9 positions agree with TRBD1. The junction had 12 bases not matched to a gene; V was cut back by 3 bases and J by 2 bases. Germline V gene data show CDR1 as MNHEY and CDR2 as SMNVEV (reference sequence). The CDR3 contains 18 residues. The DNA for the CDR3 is TGTGCCAGCAGTTTTTCAACCCCGGGACAGGGCTACACAGATACGCAGTATTTT. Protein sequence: CASSFSTPGQGYTDTQYF.

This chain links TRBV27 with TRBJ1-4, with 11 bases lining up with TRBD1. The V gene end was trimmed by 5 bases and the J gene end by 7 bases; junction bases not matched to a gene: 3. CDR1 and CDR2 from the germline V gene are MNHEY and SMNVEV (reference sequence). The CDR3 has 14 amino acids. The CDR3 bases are TGTGCCAGCAGTGCCGGGACAGGGGGTGAAAAACTGTTTTTT. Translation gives CASSAGTGGEKLFF.

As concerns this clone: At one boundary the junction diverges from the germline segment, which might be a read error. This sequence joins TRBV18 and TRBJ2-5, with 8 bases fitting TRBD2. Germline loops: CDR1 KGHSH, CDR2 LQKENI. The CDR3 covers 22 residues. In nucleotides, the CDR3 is TGTGCCAGCTCATCACCGGGTGGACAGTCTTCTCTCCGGGAGGGTCGGTGGGAGACCCAGTACTTC. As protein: CASSSPGGQSSLREGRWETQYF.

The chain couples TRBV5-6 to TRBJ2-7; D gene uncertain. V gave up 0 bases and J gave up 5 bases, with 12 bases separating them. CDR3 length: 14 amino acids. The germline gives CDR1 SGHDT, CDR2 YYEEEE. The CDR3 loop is CASSLGSGFDEQYF. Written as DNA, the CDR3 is TGTGCCAGCAGCTTGGGATCCGGGTTCGACGAGCAGTACTTC.

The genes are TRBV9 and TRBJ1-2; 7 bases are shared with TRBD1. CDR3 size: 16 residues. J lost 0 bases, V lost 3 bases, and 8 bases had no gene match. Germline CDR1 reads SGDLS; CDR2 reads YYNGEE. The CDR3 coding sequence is TGTGCCAGCAGCGCGACGACAGGGCGAACTAACTATGGCTACACCTTC. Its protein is CASSATTGRTNYGYTF.

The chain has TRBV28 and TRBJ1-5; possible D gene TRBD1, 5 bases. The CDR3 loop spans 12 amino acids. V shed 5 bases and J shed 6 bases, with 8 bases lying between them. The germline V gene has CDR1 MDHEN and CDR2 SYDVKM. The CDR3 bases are TGTGCCAGCAGTCGGGGGATTCAGCCCCAGCATTTT. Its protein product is CASSRGIQPQHF.

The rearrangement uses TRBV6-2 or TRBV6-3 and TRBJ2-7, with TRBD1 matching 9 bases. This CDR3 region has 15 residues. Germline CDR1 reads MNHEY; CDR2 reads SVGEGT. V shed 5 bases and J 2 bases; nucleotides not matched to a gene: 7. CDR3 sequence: CASSLRDRVPYEQYF. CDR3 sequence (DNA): TGTGCCAGCAGTCTCCGGGACAGGGTCCCCTACGAGCAGTACTTC.

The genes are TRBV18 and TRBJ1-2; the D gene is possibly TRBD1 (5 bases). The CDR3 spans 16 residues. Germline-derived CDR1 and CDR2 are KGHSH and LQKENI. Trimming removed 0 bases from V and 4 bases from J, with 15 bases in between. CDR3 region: CASSPPGTATPYGYTF. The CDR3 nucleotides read TGTGCCAGCTCACCACCTGGGACTGCTACGCCCTATGGCTACACCTTC. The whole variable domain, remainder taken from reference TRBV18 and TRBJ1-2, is NAGVMQNPRHLVRRRGQEARLRCSPMKGHSHVYWYRQLPEEGLKFMVYLQKENIIDESGMPKERFSAEFPKEGPSILRIQQVVRGDSAAYFCASSPPGTATPYGYTFGSGTRLTVV.

This chain's CDR3 is CAIRGQVYEKLFF. CDR3 sequence (DNA): TGTGCCATCAGGGGACAGGTCTATGAAAAACTGTTTTTT. The chain uses TRBV10-3 and TRBJ1-4; 8 nucleotides match TRBD1. The CDR3 length is 13 residues. V dropped 6 bases and J dropped 6; count of bases not matched to a gene: 3. The germline V gene has CDR1 ENHRY and CDR2 SYGVKD.

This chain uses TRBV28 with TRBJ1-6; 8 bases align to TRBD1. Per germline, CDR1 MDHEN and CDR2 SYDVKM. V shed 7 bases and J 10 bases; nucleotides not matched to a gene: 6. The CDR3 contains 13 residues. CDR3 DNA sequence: TGTGCCAGCACCAGGACAGGGTACTCACCCCTCCACTTT. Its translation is CASTRTGYSPLHF.

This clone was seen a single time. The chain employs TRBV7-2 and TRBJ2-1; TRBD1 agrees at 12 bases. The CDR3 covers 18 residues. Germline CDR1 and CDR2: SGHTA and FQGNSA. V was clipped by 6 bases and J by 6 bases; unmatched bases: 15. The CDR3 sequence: CASSSGQGAPSGGNEQFF. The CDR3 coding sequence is TGTGCCAGCAGTTCGGGACAGGGGGCGCCTAGCGGGGGCAATGAGCAGTTCTTC.

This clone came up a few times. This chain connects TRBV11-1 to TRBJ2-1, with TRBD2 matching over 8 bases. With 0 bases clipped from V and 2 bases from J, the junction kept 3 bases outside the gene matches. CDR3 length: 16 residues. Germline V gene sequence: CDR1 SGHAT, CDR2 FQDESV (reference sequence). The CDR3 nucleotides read TGTGCCAGCAGCTTAGCGATAGCGGGAACCTACAATGAGCAGTTCTTC. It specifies CASSLAIAGTYNEQFF.

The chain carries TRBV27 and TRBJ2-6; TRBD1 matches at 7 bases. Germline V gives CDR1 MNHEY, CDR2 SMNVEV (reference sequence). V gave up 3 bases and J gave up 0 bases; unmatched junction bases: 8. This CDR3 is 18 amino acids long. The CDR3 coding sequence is TGTGCCAGCAGTTTGTGGACAGGACCTAGCTCTGGGGCCAACGTCCTGACTTTC. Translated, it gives CASSLWTGPSSGANVLTF.